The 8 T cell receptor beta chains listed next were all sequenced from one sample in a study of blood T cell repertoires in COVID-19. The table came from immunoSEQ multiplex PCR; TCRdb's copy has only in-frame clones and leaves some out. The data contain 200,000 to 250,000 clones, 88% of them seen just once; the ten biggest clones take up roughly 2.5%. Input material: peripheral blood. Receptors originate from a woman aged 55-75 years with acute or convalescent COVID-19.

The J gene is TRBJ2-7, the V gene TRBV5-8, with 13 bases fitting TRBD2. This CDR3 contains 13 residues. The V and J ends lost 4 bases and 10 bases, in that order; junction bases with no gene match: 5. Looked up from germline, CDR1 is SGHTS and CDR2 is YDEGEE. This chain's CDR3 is CASSIGLAGEQYF. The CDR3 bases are TGTGCCAGCAGCATAGGACTAGCGGGAGAACAGTACTTC.

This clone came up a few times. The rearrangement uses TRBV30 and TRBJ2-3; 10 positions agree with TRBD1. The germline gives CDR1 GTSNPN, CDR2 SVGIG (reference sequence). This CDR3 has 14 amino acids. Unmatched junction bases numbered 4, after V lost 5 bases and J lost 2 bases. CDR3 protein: CAWGGTGDTDTQYF. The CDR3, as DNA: TGTGCCTGGGGGGGGACAGGGGACACAGATACGCAGTATTTT.

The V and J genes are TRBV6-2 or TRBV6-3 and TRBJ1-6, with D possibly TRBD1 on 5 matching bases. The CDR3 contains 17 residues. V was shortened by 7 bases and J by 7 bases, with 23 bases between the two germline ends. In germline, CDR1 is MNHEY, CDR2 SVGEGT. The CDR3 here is CASNPQRPGGENSPLHF. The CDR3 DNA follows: TGTGCCAGCAACCCACAGCGTCCCGGGGGTGAAAATTCACCCCTCCACTTT.

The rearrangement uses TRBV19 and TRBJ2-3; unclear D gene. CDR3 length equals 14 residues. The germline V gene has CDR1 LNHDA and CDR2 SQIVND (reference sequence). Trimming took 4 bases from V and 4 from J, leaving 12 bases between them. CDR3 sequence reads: CASSKIAMADTQYF. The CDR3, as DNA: TGTGCCAGTAGTAAGATAGCTATGGCAGATACGCAGTATTTT.

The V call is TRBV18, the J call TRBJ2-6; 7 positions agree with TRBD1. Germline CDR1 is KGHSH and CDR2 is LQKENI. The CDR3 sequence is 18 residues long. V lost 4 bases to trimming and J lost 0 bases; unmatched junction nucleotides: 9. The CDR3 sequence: CASSHTGQANSGANVLTF. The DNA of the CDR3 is TGTGCCAGCTCACACACCGGACAGGCAAACTCTGGGGCCAACGTCCTGACTTTC.

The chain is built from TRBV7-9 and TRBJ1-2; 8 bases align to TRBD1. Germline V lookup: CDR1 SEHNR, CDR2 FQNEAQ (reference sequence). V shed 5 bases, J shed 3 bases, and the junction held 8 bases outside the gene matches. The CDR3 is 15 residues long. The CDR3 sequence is CASSPHRGNDYGYTF. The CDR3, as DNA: TGTGCCAGCAGCCCCCACAGGGGGAATGACTATGGCTACACCTTC.

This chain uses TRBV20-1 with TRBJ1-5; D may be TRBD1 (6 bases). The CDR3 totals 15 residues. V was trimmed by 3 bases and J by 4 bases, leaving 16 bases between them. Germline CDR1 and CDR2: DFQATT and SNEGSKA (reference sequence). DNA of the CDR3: TGCAGTGCTAGTTCAGCGGGGGGCTTAAATCAGCCCCAGCATTTT. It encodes CSASSAGGLNQPQHF.

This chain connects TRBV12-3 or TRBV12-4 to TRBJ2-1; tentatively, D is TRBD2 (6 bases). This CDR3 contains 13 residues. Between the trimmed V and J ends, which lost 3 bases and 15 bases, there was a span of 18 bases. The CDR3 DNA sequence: TGTGCCAGCAGTTTTCGGACTAACTCCGTGTCGTTCTTC. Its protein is CASSFRTNSVSFF.